One and the same sample provided the 16 T cell receptor beta chains below, sequenced in a study of T cells after yellow fever vaccination. TCRdb passed the 5' RACE reads through MiXCR, listing each CDR3 protein once. This table holds roughly 32,000 distinct CDR3 sequences, less than 8% found once. This specimen consisted of PBMCs, either bulk or a sorted T-cell subset (CD4+, CD8+, memory, or dextramer-sorted; not recorded which), obtained on the day of the first yellow fever vaccination. Every receptor here comes from a man aged 18 to 30 who received the YFV17D yellow fever vaccine.

Ten or more counts support this clonotype. The DNA for the CDR3 is TGCAGTGCTAGAGATTCTACAGGGCGAAGCAGAGCTTTCTTT. Amino acid sequence: CSARDSTGRSRAFF. The chain employs TRBV20-1 and TRBJ1-1, with D perhaps TRBD1 (6 bases). This CDR3 is built from 14 residues. Trimming removed 0 bases from V and 10 bases from J, with 18 bases in between. The germline V gene encodes CDR1 DFQATT and CDR2 SNEGSKA (reference sequence).

In this sample, this clonotype turned up many times. This chain links TRBV7-2 with TRBJ2-3; D call uncertain. Germline CDR1 and CDR2: SGHTA and FQGNSA. CDR3 length: 13 amino acids. V lost 5 bases and J 6 bases, leaving 12 bases between the germline ends. The CDR3 protein is CASSPPSADTQYF. The CDR3 nucleotides are TGTGCCAGCAGCCCACCCTCGGCTGATACGCAGTATTTT.

By share of the sample, this clonotype is medium-sized. The chain employs TRBV7-2 and TRBJ1-4; 9 bases map to TRBD1. Germline CDR1 reads SGHTA; CDR2 reads FQGNSA. CDR3 length equals 13 residues. V shed 5 bases and J 8 bases; nucleotides not matched to a gene: 3. The CDR3 bases are TGTGCCAGCAGCAAACAGGGGGCGGAAAAACTGTTTTTT. It encodes CASSKQGAEKLFF.

The genes are TRBV27 and TRBJ2-3, with 8 nucleotides matching TRBD2. Germline CDR1 reads MNHEY; CDR2 reads SMNVEV (reference sequence). V lost 4 bases and J lost 6; bases outside the gene matches: 9. CDR3 size: 15 residues. In DNA, the CDR3 is TGTGCCAGCAGTTCTCGCCGGGGGGGGGCGGATACGCAGTATTTT. This translates into CASSSRRGGADTQYF.

Ten or more counts support this clonotype. The rearrangement uses TRBV7-2 and TRBJ1-1; D not resolved. CDR1 SGHTA and CDR2 FQGNSA come from the germline V gene. CDR3 length equals 14 residues. Trimming took 5 bases from V and 2 from J, leaving 12 bases between them. Here the CDR3 DNA reads TGTGCCAGCAGCCTCCGGGCCCAAAACACTGAAGCTTTCTTT. This translates into CASSLRAQNTEAFF.

This clonotype occurred many times. The chain combines TRBV7-2 with TRBJ2-3; 10 bases are a match to TRBD2. CDR3 length: 16 amino acids. CDR1 and CDR2 from the germline V gene are SGHTA and FQGNSA. V was pared by 1 base and J by 2 bases, with 3 bases of the junction left unmatched. CDR3 amino acids: CASSLGSGGVTDTQYF. As DNA, the CDR3 is TGTGCCAGCAGCTTAGGAAGCGGGGGGGTCACAGATACGCAGTATTTT.

The chain recombines TRBV20-1 with TRBJ2-1; 12 bases line up with TRBD2. V shed 5 bases and J 3 bases; nucleotides not matched to a gene: 8. Germline V gene lookup returns CDR1 DFQATT and CDR2 SNEGSKA (reference sequence). This CDR3 spans 16 amino acids. CDR3 in DNA: TGCAGTGCTCCTCCAAGGACTAGCGGGGACTACAATGAGCAGTTCTTC. Translating it yields CSAPPRTSGDYNEQFF.

In DNA form, the CDR3 reads TGTGCCAGCAGCTCGGACTTGAACACTGAAGCTTTCTTT. Protein product: CASSSDLNTEAFF. This sequence joins TRBV5-4 and TRBJ1-1; D is undetermined. CDR3 length: 13 residues. The germline V gene has CDR1 SGHNT and CDR2 YYREEE (reference sequence). Trimming took off 3 bases at V and 0 bases at J, with 6 bases between the two ends.

Ten or more counts support this clonotype. The chain combines TRBV5-4 with TRBJ2-3; 7 bases line up with TRBD1. The CDR3 loop spans 15 amino acids. V trimming: 0 bases; J trimming: 5 bases; junction bases outside the gene matches: 6. Germline V gene lookup returns CDR1 SGHNT and CDR2 YYREEE (reference sequence). CDR3 nucleotides: TGTGCCAGCAGCTTGGATGCCCCAGGGGGAGATACGCAGTATTTT. As protein: CASSLDAPGGDTQYF.

The chain couples TRBV7-2 to TRBJ2-4; 8 positions match TRBD1. Germline CDR1 SGHTA, CDR2 FQGNSA. The CDR3 sequence is 16 residues long. Losses at the gene ends were 5 bases for V and 2 bases for J; bases not matched to a gene: 8. This chain's CDR3 is CASSPRQGITKNIQYF. The DNA of the CDR3 is TGTGCCAGCAGCCCTAGACAGGGGATAACCAAAAACATTCAGTACTTC.

This clonotype was seen ten or more times. V gene TRBV20-1 combines with J gene TRBJ2-7; no firm D call. This CDR3 is 15 amino acids long. V shed 0 bases and J shed 1 base, with 13 bases lying between them. Looked up from germline, CDR1 is DFQATT and CDR2 is SNEGSKA (reference sequence). The CDR3 loop is CSARDPKVGSYEQYV. DNA for the CDR3: TGCAGTGCTAGAGATCCTAAGGTAGGGTCCTACGAGCAGTACGTC.

This clonotype was detected many times. This chain links TRBV2 with TRBJ1-2, with D possibly matching TRBD1 (5 bases). Trimming took off 4 bases at V and 4 bases at J, with 10 bases between the two ends. The CDR3 covers 13 residues. Germline CDR1 is SNHLY and CDR2 is FYNNEI. The CDR3 coding sequence is TGTGCCAGCAGTGCGGGGGGTGGCTATGGCTACACCTTC. Its translation is CASSAGGGYGYTF.

This clonotype was detected ten times or more. The chain is built from TRBV2 and TRBJ2-1; 8 bases line up with TRBD2. With V trimmed by 8 bases and J by 4 bases, 7 bases remained unmatched. The V gene's germline CDR1 is SNHLY and CDR2 FYNNEI. This CDR3 is built from 14 residues. The CDR3 DNA reads TGTGCCAGCTCCCGGCGGGGGGTTTACAATGAGCAGTTCTTC. It encodes CASSRRGVYNEQFF.

This clonotype was observed many times. The chain joins TRBV20-1 to TRBJ2-1, with D tentatively TRBD2 (5 bases). Germline CDR1 reads DFQATT; CDR2 reads SNEGSKA (reference sequence). The CDR3 is made up of 13 amino acids. V lost 5 bases and J 2 bases, leaving 10 bases between the germline ends. CDR3 sequence (DNA): TGCAGTGCTTCCGGGGTTCCCTACAATGAGCAGTTCTTC. This gives the protein CSASGVPYNEQFF.

This clonotype was seen many times. The chain joins TRBV14 to TRBJ2-1; tentative D call: TRBD2 (6 bases). Per germline, CDR1 SGHDN and CDR2 FVKESK. Trimming removed 4 bases at V and 6 bases at J, with 10 bases between. The CDR3 spans 13 residues. CDR3 DNA: TGTGCCAGCAGCCTTAGCGGTCCCAATGAGCAGTTCTTC. Protein product: CASSLSGPNEQFF.

Ten or more counts support this clonotype. This rearrangement joins TRBV6-2 or TRBV6-3 to TRBJ2-2; 10 nucleotides match TRBD2. The V gene end was trimmed by 2 bases and the J gene end by 1 base; junction bases not matched to a gene: 1. Germline loops: CDR1 MNHEY, CDR2 SVGEGT. The CDR3 is made up of 16 amino acids. The CDR3 coding sequence is TGTGCCAGCAGTTACGAGCGGGGGGGGAACACCGGGGAGCTGTTTTTT. It specifies CASSYERGGNTGELFF.